What follows describes a single TCR beta chain. A far larger clone is off by one base, so a read error is likely. Each of the donors was a healthy adult who was HIV-negative and had not had a recent acute infection or vaccination. Genomic DNA for unsorted samples, which was extracted with the QIAamp DNA Blood Mini kit, came from about 83 million PBMCs. Per the authors' pipeline: Junction-only immunoSEQ sequences carried no quality scores, so filtering differed. Here immunoSEQ multiplex PCR was the method, and the copy in TCRdb shows in-frame clones only, minus some. That table is the source of V, J and clone size, and D and trimming were worked out from the DNA. Here the sample spans hundreds of thousands of clones, 60% to 80% being singletons. The data stem from a study of shared clonotypes between healthy human individuals. At the level of the study: Aged 18 to 49, the donors were two women and three men.

The length of the CDR3 is 17 residues. Germline loops: CDR1 SGHNT, CDR2 YYREEE (reference sequence). V shed 3 bases and J shed 5 bases, with 21 bases lying between them. The rearrangement joins TRBV5-4 to TRBJ1-5, with unresolved D. The source material was PBMCs. The sequence was collected from a middle-aged woman in good health. Some clones in this sample may be carry-over from other donors' samples. DNA of the CDR3: TGTGCCAGCAGCTACTCTAAGGACTTTCGGACCCATCAGCCCCAGCATTTT. Its protein is CASSYSKDFRTHQPQHF.